This paragraph reports one TCR beta chain. No antigen is known for it. This sample was included in a study of blood T cells in healthy people across ages. About the study: Per two T cells, template switching captured roughly one barcoded beta molecule. General study findings and limits: Using unsorted PBMCs precluded a conclusive naive versus antigen-experienced comparison. Long-lived donors had more naive CD4+ cells and higher diversity than aged donors.

Primed by a sample-barcoded 5' primer and a J-beta primer mix, a second PCR proceeded for about 7 to 11 cycles. The authors tagged each cDNA molecule using a template-switch adaptor with 12 random nucleotides. TCRdb itself ran the 5' RACE reads through MiXCR, one entry per CDR3 protein. The sample shows around 2 million distinct CDR3 sequences, roughly two fifths of them seen only once. Trimming removed 3 bases from V and 4 bases from J, with 11 bases in between. The CDR3 contains 14 residues. Germline CDR1 and CDR2: SGHDT and YYEEEE. Sequenced: blood. V usage is TRBV5-6 and J usage is TRBJ2-1; D is possibly TRBD1 (6 bases). The clonotype was recovered from a human donor in good health. The CDR3 region is CASSWVTGYNEQFF. The CDR3 DNA reads TGTGCCAGCAGCTGGGTGACAGGATACAATGAGCAGTTCTTC.